Included here is one TCR beta chain sequence, with context. Assay used: immunoSEQ multiplex PCR; TCRdb lists only in-frame clones, some missing. The profile shows 55,000 to 75,000 clones, around four fifths of them singletons. Germline V gene sequence: CDR1 MGHRA, CDR2 YSYEKL. This CDR3 contains 15 residues. V gave up 3 bases and J gave up 5 bases, with 13 bases separating them. This entry is derived from a study of OX40 agonist ivuxolimab in advanced cancers. Exclusion of a patient followed from autoimmune disease history or systemic immunosuppression. V usage is TRBV4-1 and J usage is TRBJ1-4, with D tentatively TRBD1 (5 bases). The TCR was taken from an adult with an advanced solid tumor such as melanoma, head and neck, liver or kidney cancer. The source was CD4+ or CD8+ T cells sorted from blood, collected in a trial of the OX40 agonist ivuxolimab. The CDR3 nucleotides are TGCGCCAGCAGCCAGGGGTCGGGGGGGAATGAAAAACTGTTTTTT. It encodes CASSQGSGGNEKLFF.